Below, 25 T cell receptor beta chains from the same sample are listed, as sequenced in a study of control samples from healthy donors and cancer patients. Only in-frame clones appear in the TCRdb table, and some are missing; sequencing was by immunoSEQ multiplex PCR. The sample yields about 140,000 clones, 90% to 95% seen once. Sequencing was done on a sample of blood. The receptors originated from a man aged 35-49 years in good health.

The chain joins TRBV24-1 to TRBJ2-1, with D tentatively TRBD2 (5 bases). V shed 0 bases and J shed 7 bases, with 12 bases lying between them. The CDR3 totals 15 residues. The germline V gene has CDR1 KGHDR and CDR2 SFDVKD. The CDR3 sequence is CATSDLGLGLNEQFF. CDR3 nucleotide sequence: TGTGCCACCAGTGATTTGGGACTGGGCCTTAATGAGCAGTTCTTC.

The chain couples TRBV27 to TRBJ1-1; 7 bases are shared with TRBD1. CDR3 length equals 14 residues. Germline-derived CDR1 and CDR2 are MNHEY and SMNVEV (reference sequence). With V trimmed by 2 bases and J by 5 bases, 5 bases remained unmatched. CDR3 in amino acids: CASSLLQGRTEAFF. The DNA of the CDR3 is TGTGCCAGCAGTTTACTACAGGGGCGGACTGAAGCTTTCTTT.

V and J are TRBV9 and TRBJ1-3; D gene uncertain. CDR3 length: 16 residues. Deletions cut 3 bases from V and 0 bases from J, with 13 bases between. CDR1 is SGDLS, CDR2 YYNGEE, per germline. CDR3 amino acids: CASSGYSGSSGNTIYF. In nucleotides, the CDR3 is TGTGCCAGCAGCGGGTATTCCGGGAGCTCTGGAAACACCATATATTTT.

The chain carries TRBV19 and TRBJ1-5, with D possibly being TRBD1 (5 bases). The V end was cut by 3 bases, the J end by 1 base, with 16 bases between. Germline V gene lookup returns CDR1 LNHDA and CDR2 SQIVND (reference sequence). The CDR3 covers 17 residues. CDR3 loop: CASSIPLIGGSNQPQHF. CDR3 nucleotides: TGTGCCAGTAGTATTCCCTTAATTGGGGGGAGCAATCAGCCCCAGCATTTT.

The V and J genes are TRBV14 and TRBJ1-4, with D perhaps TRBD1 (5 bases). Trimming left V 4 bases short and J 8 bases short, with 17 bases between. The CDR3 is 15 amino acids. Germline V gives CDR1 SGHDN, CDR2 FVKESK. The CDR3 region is CASSRPQGDGEKLFF. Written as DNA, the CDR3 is TGTGCCAGCAGCCGTCCTCAGGGAGACGGCGAAAAACTGTTTTTT.

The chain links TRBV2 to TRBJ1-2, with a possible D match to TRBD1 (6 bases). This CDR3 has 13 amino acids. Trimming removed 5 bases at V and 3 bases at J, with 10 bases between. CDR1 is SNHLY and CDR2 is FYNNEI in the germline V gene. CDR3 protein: CASSPGADYGYTF. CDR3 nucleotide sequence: TGTGCCAGCAGTCCGGGGGCAGACTATGGCTACACCTTC.

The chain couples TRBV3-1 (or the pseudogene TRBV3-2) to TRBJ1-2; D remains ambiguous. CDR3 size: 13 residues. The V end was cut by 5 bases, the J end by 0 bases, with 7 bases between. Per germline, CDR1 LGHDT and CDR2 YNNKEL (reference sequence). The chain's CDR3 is CASSYGANYGYTF. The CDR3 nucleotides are TGTGCCAGCAGCTATGGAGCTAACTATGGCTACACCTTC.

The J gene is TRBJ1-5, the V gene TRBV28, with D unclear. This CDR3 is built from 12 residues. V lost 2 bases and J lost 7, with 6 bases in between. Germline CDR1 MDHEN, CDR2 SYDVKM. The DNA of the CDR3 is TGTGCCAGCAGTTTACCTCCACAGCCCCAGCATTTT. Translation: CASSLPPQPQHF.

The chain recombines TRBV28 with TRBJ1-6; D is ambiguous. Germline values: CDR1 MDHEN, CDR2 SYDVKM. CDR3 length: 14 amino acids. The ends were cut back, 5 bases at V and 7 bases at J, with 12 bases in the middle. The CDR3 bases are TGTGCCAGCAGTATTGGACGGGTAAATTCACCCCTCCACTTT. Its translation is CASSIGRVNSPLHF.

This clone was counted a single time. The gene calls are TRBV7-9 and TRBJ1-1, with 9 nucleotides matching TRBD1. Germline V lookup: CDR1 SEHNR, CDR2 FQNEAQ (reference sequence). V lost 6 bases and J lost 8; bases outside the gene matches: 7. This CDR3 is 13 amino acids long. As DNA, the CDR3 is TGTGCCAGCAGGGATCAAGGGACAGGGGAAGCTTTCTTT. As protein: CASRDQGTGEAFF.

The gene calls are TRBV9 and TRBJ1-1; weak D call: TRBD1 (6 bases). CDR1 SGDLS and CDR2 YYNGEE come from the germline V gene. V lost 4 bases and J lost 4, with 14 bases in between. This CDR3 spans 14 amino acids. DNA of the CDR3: TGTGCCAGCAGCTTTAAGGAGGGGGGCACTGAAGCTTTCTTT. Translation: CASSFKEGGTEAFF.

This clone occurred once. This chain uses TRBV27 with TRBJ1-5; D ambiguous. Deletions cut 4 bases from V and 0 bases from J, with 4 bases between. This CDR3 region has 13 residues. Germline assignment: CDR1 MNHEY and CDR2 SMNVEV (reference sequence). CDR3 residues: CASSWDSNQPQHF. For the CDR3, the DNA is TGTGCCAGCAGTTGGGATAGCAATCAGCCCCAGCATTTT.

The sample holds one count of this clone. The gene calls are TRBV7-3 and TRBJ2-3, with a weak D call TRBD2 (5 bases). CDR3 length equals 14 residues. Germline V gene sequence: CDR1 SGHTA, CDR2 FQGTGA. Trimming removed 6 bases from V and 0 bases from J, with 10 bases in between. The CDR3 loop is CASRGGSSTDTQYF. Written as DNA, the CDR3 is TGTGCCAGCAGAGGTGGGAGTAGCACAGATACGCAGTATTTT.

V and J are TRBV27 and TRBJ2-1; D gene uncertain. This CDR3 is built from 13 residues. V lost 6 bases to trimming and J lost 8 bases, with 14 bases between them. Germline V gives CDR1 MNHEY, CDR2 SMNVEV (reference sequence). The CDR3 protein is CASSLSEAHEQFF. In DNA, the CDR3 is TGTGCCAGCAGCTTAAGCGAGGCCCATGAGCAGTTCTTC.

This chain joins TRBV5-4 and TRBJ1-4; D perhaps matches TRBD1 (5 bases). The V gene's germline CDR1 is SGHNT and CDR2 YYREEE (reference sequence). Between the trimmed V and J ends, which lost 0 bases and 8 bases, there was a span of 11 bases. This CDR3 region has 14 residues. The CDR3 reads CASSLGGYGEKLFF. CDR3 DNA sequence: TGTGCCAGCAGCTTGGGGGGGTACGGAGAAAAACTGTTTTTT.

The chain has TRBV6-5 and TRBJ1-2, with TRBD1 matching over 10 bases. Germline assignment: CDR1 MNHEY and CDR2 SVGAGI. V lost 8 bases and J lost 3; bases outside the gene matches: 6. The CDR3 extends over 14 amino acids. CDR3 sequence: CASAGTGDHYGYTF. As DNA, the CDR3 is TGTGCCAGCGCCGGGACAGGGGATCACTATGGCTACACCTTC.

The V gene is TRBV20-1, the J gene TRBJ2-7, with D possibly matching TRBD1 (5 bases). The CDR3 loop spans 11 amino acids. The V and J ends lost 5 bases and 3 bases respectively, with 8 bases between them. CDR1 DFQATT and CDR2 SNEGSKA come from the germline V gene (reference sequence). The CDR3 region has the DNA TGCAGTGCTTCGCAGGGCTACGAGCAGTACTTC. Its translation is CSASQGYEQYF.

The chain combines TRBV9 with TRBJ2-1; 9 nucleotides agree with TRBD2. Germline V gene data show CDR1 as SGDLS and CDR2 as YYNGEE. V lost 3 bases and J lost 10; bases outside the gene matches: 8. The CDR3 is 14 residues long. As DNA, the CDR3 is TGTGCCAGCAGCGACGTAGCGGGAGCACGGGAGCAGTTCTTC. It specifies CASSDVAGAREQFF.

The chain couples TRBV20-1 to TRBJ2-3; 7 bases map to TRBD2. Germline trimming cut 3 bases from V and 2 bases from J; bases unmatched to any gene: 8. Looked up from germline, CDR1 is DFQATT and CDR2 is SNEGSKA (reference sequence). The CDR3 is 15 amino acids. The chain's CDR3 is CSASMGEGHTDTQYF. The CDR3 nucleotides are TGCAGTGCTAGTATGGGGGAGGGCCACACAGATACGCAGTATTTT.

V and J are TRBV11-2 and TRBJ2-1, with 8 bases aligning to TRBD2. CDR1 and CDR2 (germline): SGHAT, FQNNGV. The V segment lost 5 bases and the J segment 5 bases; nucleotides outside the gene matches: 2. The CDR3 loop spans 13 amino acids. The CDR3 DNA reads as TGTGCCAGCAGCCCCGGGAGGGACAATGAGCAGTTCTTC. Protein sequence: CASSPGRDNEQFF.

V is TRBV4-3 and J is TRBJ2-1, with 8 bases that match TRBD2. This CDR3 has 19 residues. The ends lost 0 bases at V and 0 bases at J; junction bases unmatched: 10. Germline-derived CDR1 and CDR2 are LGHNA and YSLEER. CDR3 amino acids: CASSQDPFRGTSSYNEQFF. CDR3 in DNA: TGCGCCAGCAGCCAAGATCCGTTTCGGGGGACTAGCTCCTACAATGAGCAGTTCTTC.

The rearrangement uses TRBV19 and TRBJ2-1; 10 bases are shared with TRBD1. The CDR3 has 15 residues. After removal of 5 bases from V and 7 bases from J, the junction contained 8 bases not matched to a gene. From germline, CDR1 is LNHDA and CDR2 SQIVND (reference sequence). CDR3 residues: CASSLTGTGVNEQFF. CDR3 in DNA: TGTGCCAGTAGTTTGACCGGGACAGGGGTAAATGAGCAGTTCTTC.

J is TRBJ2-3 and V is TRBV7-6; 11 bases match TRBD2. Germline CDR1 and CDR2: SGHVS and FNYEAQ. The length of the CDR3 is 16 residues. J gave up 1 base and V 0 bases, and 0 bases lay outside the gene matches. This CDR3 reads CASSLALAGGTDTQYF. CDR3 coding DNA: TGTGCCAGCAGCTTAGCACTAGCGGGGGGCACAGATACGCAGTATTTT.

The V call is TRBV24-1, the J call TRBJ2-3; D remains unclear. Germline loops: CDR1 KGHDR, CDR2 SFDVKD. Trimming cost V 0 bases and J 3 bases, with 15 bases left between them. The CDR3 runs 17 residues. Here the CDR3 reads CATSDLNGGVGTDTQYF. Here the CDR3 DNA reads TGTGCCACCAGTGATTTGAATGGTGGGGTGGGGACAGATACGCAGTATTTT.

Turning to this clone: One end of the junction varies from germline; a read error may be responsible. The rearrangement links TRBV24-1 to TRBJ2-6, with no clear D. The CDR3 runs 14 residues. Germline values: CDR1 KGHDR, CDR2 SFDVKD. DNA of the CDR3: TGTGCCACCGGTGAGACCTCTGGGGCCAACGTCCTGACTTTC. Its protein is CATGETSGANVLTF.